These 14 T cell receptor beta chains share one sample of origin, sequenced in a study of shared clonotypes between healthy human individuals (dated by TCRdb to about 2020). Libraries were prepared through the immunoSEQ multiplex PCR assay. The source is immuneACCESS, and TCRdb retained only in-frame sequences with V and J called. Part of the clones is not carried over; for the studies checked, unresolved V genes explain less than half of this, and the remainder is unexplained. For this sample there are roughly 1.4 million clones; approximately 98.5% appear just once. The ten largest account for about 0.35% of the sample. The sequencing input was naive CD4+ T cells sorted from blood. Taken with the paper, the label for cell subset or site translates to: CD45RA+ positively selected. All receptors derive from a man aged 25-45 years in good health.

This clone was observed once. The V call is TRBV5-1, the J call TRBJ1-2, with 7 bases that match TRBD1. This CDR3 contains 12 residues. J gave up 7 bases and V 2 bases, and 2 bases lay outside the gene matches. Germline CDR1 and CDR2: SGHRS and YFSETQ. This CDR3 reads CASSLTGAGYTF. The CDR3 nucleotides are TGCGCCAGCAGCTTAACAGGGGCTGGCTACACCTTC.

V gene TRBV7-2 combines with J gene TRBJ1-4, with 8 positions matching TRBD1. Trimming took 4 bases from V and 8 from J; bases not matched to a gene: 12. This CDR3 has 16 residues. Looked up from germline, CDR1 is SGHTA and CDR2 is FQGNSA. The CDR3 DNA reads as TGTGCCAGCAGCTCCGGACAGGGCCTCTTGCTGGAAAAACTGTTTTTT. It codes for CASSSGQGLLLEKLFF.

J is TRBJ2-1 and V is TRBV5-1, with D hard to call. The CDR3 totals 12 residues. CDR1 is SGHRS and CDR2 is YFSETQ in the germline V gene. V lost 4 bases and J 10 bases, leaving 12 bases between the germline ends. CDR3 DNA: TGCGCCAGCAGCCTTTTTGGTCGGGAGCAGTTCTTC. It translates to CASSLFGREQFF. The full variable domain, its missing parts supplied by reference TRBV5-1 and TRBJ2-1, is KAGVTQTPRYLIKTRGQQVTLSCSPISGHRSVSWYQQTPGQGLQFLFEYFSETQRNKGNFPGRFSGRQFSNSRSEMNVSTLELGDSALYLCASSLFGREQFFGPGTRLTVL.

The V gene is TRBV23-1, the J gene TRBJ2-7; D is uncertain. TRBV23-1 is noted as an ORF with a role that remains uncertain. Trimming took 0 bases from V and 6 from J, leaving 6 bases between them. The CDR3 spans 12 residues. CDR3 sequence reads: CASSQSVVEQYF. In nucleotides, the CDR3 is TGCGCCAGCAGTCAATCGGTAGTCGAGCAGTACTTC.

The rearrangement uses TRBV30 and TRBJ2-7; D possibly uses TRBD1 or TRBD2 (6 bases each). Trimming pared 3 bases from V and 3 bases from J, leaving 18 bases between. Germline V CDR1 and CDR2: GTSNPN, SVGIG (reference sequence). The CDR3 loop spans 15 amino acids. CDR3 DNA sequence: TGTGCCTGGAGAAAATGGGGGCGGGGAAACTACGAGCAGTACTTC. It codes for CAWRKWGRGNYEQYF.

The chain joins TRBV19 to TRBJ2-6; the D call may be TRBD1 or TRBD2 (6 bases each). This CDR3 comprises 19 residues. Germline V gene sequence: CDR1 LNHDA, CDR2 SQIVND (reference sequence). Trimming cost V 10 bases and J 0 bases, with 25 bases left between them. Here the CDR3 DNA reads TGTGCCACCAGGGGAGGATGGGACACTACCATCTCTGGGGCCAACGTCCTGACTTTC. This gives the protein CATRGGWDTTISGANVLTF.

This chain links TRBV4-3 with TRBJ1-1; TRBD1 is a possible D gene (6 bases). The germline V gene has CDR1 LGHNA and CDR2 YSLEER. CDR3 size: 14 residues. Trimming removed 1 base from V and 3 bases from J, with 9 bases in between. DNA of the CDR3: TGCGCCAGCAGCCAAGGACGACAGGACACTGAAGCTTTCTTT. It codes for CASSQGRQDTEAFF.

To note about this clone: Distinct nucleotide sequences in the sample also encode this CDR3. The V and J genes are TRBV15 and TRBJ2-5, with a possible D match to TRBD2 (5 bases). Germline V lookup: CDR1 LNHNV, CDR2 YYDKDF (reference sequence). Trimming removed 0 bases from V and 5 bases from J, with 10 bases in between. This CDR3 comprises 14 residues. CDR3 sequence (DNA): TGTGCCACCAGCAGAGACCGGGCGGGCGAGACCCAGTACTTC. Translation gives CATSRDRAGETQYF.

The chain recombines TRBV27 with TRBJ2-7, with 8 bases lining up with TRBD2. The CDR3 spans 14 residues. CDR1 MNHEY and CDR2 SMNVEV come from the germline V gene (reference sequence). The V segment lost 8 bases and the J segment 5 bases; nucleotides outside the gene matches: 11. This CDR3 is CASGEAGGTHEQYF. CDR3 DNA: TGTGCCAGCGGGGAGGCGGGAGGAACCCACGAGCAGTACTTC.

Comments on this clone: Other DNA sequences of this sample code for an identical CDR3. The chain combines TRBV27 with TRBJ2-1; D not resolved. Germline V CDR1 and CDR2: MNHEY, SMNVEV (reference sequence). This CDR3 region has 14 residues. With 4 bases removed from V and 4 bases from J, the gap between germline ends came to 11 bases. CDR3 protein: CASSSRTYYNEQFF. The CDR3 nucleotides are TGTGCCAGCAGTTCTCGGACCTATTACAATGAGCAGTTCTTC.

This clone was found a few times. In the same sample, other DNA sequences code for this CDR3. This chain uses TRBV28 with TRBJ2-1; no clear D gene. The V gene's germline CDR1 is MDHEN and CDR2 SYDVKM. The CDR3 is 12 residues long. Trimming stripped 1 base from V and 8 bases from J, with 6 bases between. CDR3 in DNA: TGTGCCAGCAGTTTATTAGGCTATGAGCAGTTCTTC. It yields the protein CASSLLGYEQFF.

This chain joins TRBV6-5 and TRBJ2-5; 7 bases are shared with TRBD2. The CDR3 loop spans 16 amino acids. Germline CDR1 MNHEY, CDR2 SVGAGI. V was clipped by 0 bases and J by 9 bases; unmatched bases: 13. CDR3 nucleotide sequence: TGTGCCAGCAGTTACTCGGTGACCCAGGGTCGGGAGGCCCAGTACTTC. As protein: CASSYSVTQGREAQYF.

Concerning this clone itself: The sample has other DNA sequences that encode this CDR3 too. CDR3: CASSLAGVTGELFF. DNA for the CDR3: TGCGCCAGCAGCTTGGCCGGAGTCACCGGGGAGCTGTTTTTT. This rearrangement joins TRBV5-1 to TRBJ2-2; D gene unclear. Between the trimmed V and J ends, which lost 0 bases and 4 bases, there was a span of 7 bases. Germline V lookup: CDR1 SGHRS, CDR2 YFSETQ. This CDR3 has 14 residues.

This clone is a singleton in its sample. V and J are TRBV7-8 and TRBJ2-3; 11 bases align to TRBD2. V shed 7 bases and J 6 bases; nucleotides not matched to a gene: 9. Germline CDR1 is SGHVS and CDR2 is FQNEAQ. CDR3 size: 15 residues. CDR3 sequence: CASMYSGRGIDTQYF. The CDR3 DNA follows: TGTGCCAGCATGTATAGCGGGAGGGGAATTGATACGCAGTATTTT.